Following are 27 T cell receptor beta chains from one sample sequenced in a study of T cells after yellow fever vaccination. Using its own MiXCR run on the 5' RACE reads, TCRdb lists one record per CDR3 protein. The repertoire consists of 240,000 or so distinct CDR3 sequences, with around 7% occurring once and the leading ten covering roughly 0.93%. Source: CD4+ T cells sorted from PBMCs, taken 15 days after the yellow fever booster vaccination. Source of these receptors: a man between 25 and 39 years old who received the YFV17D yellow fever vaccine.

The chain uses TRBV20-1 and TRBJ1-4, with D tentatively TRBD1 (6 bases). The CDR3 is 15 residues long. Germline V lookup: CDR1 DFQATT, CDR2 SNEGSKA (reference sequence). V gave up 3 bases and J gave up 1 base, with 12 bases separating them. CDR3 loop: CSASRQAGTNEKLFF. The CDR3 nucleotides are TGCAGTGCTAGTAGACAGGCCGGAACTAATGAAAAACTGTTTTTT.

The chain employs TRBV29-1 and TRBJ2-1, with D possibly matching TRBD2 (5 bases). CDR1 is SQVTM and CDR2 is ANQGSEA in the germline V gene. The CDR3 is 12 amino acids. The CDR3 reads CRAGGFDNEQFF. The CDR3 DNA is TGCAGAGCTGGCGGGTTTGACAATGAGCAGTTCTTC.

This clonotype was observed a handful of times. The genes are TRBV11-1 and TRBJ1-3; TRBD1 matches at 7 bases. J was trimmed by 0 bases and V by 5 bases; bases with no gene match: 13. The length of the CDR3 is 18 residues. From germline, CDR1 is SGHAT and CDR2 FQDESV (reference sequence). CDR3: CASSPGTVRWGSGNTIYF. CDR3 nucleotide sequence: TGTGCCAGCAGCCCCGGGACAGTTCGTTGGGGCTCTGGAAACACCATATATTTT. Full variable domain (missing parts from reference TRBV11-1 and TRBJ1-3): EAEVAQSPRYKITEKSQAVAFWCDPISGHATLYWYRQILGQGPELLVQFQDESVVDDSQLPKDRFSAERLKGVDSTLKIQPAELGDSAMYLCASSPGTVRWGSGNTIYFGEGSWLTVV.

This clonotype was counted at least ten times. The J gene is TRBJ1-1, the V gene TRBV4-3; no definite D call. V lost 0 bases to trimming and J lost 14 bases, with 13 bases between them. CDR3 size: 12 residues. Germline assignment: CDR1 LGHNA and CDR2 YSLEER. The CDR3 is CASSQDVQALFF. The CDR3 bases are TGCGCCAGCAGCCAAGATGTCCAGGCCCTCTTCTTT.

This clonotype was counted only a few times. The chain employs TRBV5-1 and TRBJ2-1, with D possibly called TRBD1 or TRBD2 (5 bases each). This CDR3 has 15 residues. Germline V gives CDR1 SGHRS, CDR2 YFSETQ. Trimming pared 5 bases from V and 1 base from J, leaving 13 bases between. Here the CDR3 reads CASRVGASSYNEQFF. The CDR3 bases are TGCGCCAGCAGAGTCGGGGCAAGTTCCTACAATGAGCAGTTCTTC.

The chain links TRBV19 to TRBJ2-5; D gene unclear. This CDR3 region has 13 residues. V shed 1 base and J shed 6 bases, with 9 bases lying between them. The germline V gene has CDR1 LNHDA and CDR2 SQIVND (reference sequence). CDR3 sequence reads: CASSIGSRQTQYF. The CDR3 coding sequence is TGTGCCAGTAGTATAGGATCAAGGCAGACCCAGTACTTC.

This clonotype was seen a handful of times. The chain employs TRBV6-5 and TRBJ1-2, with a weak D call TRBD1 (5 bases). The CDR3 spans 15 residues. V lost 5 bases and J 4 bases, leaving 17 bases between the germline ends. Germline lookup yields CDR1 MNHEY and CDR2 SVGAGI. For the CDR3, the DNA is TGTGCCAGCAGTCCATGGACAACCTCGGGCTATGGCTACACCTTC. It is translated as CASSPWTTSGYGYTF.

This clonotype was found many times. The rearrangement links TRBV20-1 to TRBJ2-4; D is unclear. The CDR3 has 14 amino acids. The germline gives CDR1 DFQATT, CDR2 SNEGSKA (reference sequence). The germline V and J ends were trimmed by 5 bases and 0 bases, with 11 bases remaining between them. CDR3 nucleotide sequence: TGCAGTGCTCTGGGGTGGTTAGCCAAAAACATTCAGTACTTC. Its translation is CSALGWLAKNIQYF.

This clonotype was counted only a few times. The chain links TRBV15 to TRBJ1-6, with 10 nucleotides matching TRBD1. After removal of 0 bases from V and 10 bases from J, the junction contained 12 bases not matched to a gene. The CDR3 runs to 18 residues. Germline lookup yields CDR1 LNHNV and CDR2 YYDKDF (reference sequence). The CDR3 region has the DNA TGTGCCACCAGCAGAGATTTCAGAGTCGGGACAGGGGCATCACCCCTCCACTTT. Translating it yields CATSRDFRVGTGASPLHF.

This clonotype was observed a handful of times. V is TRBV7-6 and J is TRBJ2-1; maybe TRBD2 (7 bases). The V gene's germline CDR1 is SGHVS and CDR2 FNYEAQ. The CDR3 is 14 amino acids. Deletions cut 0 bases from V and 8 bases from J, with 11 bases between. CDR3 region: CASSLALGGDEQFF. The CDR3 region has the DNA TGTGCCAGCAGCTTAGCACTAGGGGGGGATGAGCAGTTCTTC.

This clonotype was recorded many times. This rearrangement joins TRBV19 to TRBJ2-3, with D perhaps matching TRBD1 (6 bases). The CDR3 is 11 amino acids. Germline loops: CDR1 LNHDA, CDR2 SQIVND (reference sequence). CDR3 residues: CVRGSTDTQYF. The CDR3 DNA is TGTGTCAGGGGATCCACAGATACGCAGTATTTT.

This clonotype was counted between two and nine times. The J gene is TRBJ2-2, the V gene TRBV28; 10 positions match TRBD2. This CDR3 spans 18 amino acids. Germline values: CDR1 MDHEN, CDR2 SYDVKM. Trimming cost V 6 bases and J 6 bases; bases outside gene matches: 16. The CDR3, as DNA: TGTGCCAGCAGAACTTCGGGACTAGCGTCTACGGGGGCCGGGGAGCTGTTTTTT. It codes for CASRTSGLASTGAGELFF.

This chain uses TRBV28 with TRBJ2-7, with TRBD2 identical over 9 bases. The CDR3 consists of 15 residues. The junction had 10 bases not matched to a gene; V was cut back by 5 bases and J by 5 bases. CDR1 and CDR2 (germline): MDHEN, SYDVKM. Here the CDR3 reads CASSKPGLAPNEQYF. The CDR3 DNA reads TGTGCCAGCAGTAAACCGGGACTAGCTCCCAACGAGCAGTACTTC.

This sequence joins TRBV2 and TRBJ1-1; the match to TRBD1 covers 9 bases. The CDR3 is 14 amino acids. With 8 bases clipped from V and 4 bases from J, the junction kept 8 bases outside the gene matches. Germline values: CDR1 SNHLY, CDR2 FYNNEI. CDR3 amino acids: CASDRGAWGTEAFF. The CDR3 DNA reads as TGTGCCAGCGACAGGGGGGCTTGGGGCACTGAAGCTTTCTTT.

This clonotype was seen more than once but under ten times. The chain links TRBV19 to TRBJ1-4; D gene unclear. The V end was cut by 1 base, the J end by 7 bases, with 13 bases between. The germline gives CDR1 LNHDA, CDR2 SQIVND (reference sequence). CDR3 length: 15 residues. The CDR3 loop reads CASSIGPRASEKLFF. For the CDR3, the DNA is TGTGCCAGTAGTATAGGGCCCAGAGCAAGTGAAAAACTGTTTTTT.

This clonotype was observed a handful of times. The rearrangement joins TRBV10-3 to TRBJ2-7, with 10 bases lining up with TRBD2. V shed 3 bases and J 2 bases; nucleotides not matched to a gene: 4. CDR3 length: 15 amino acids. CDR1 and CDR2 (germline): ENHRY, SYGVKD. The CDR3 sequence is CAISEERGGPYEQYF. The CDR3 DNA sequence: TGTGCCATCAGTGAAGAGCGGGGGGGTCCCTACGAGCAGTACTTC.

The chain has TRBV6-5 and TRBJ2-2; D remains unclear. V was clipped by 3 bases and J by 11 bases, with 16 bases between them. Germline V gene data show CDR1 as MNHEY and CDR2 as SVGAGI. The CDR3 spans 14 residues. The CDR3, as DNA: TGTGCCAGCAGTTATCTCACAAACAACCAAGAGCTGTTTTTT. This translates into CASSYLTNNQELFF.

This clonotype occurred a few times. The V and J genes are TRBV7-2 and TRBJ2-7, with a possible D match to TRBD2 (5 bases). Germline assignment: CDR1 SGHTA and CDR2 FQGNSA. The CDR3 extends over 14 amino acids. V was clipped by 3 bases and J by 6 bases, with 15 bases between them. CDR3 region: CASSFAASFSEQYF. The CDR3 DNA reads TGTGCCAGCAGCTTTGCCGCTAGCTTCAGCGAGCAGTACTTC.

This clonotype was seen repeatedly, ten times or more. The CDR3 DNA reads as TGCAGTGCACCACGGGGGGGCCTTTTCAATGAGCAGTTCTTC. Its translation: CSAPRGGLFNEQFF. The chain joins TRBV20-1 to TRBJ2-1; 8 positions agree with TRBD2. V gave up 6 bases and J gave up 6 bases; unmatched junction bases: 10. Germline V gives CDR1 DFQATT, CDR2 SNEGSKA (reference sequence). There are 14 residues in the CDR3.

This clonotype was counted at least ten times. V gene TRBV12-3 or TRBV12-4 combines with J gene TRBJ2-2; D remains ambiguous. The CDR3 extends over 13 amino acids. V was cut by 5 bases and J by 7 bases, with 11 bases left in between. The CDR3 sequence: CASSLHLNGELFF. As DNA, the CDR3 is TGTGCCAGCAGTCTCCACTTGAACGGGGAGCTGTTTTTT.

This clonotype came up a few times. The CDR3 region is CSVDDTGSIEQFF. The CDR3 bases are TGCAGTGTCGACGATACAGGTTCAATTGAGCAGTTCTTC. The rearrangement links TRBV20-1 to TRBJ2-1, with D possibly being TRBD1 (5 bases). Germline V CDR1 and CDR2: DFQATT, SNEGSKA (reference sequence). This CDR3 spans 13 amino acids. V lost 7 bases to trimming and J lost 9 bases, with 19 bases between them.

This clonotype was seen ten or more times. The genes are TRBV4-3 and TRBJ2-3; 12 nucleotides match TRBD2. Germline CDR1 reads LGHNA; CDR2 reads YSLEER. This CDR3 comprises 16 residues. Germline trimming cut 0 bases from V and 5 bases from J; bases unmatched to any gene: 3. The CDR3 sequence: CASSQDLAGGQDTQYF. CDR3 nucleotide sequence: TGCGCCAGCAGCCAAGATCTAGCGGGAGGGCAAGATACGCAGTATTTT.

The V and J genes are TRBV3-1 and TRBJ2-7; TRBD2 matches at 13 bases. CDR1 is LGHDT, CDR2 YNNKEL, per germline (reference sequence). J lost 0 bases, V lost 4 bases, and 9 bases had no gene match. This CDR3 contains 18 residues. For the CDR3, the DNA is TGTGCCAGCAGCCGGGGACTAGCGGGACAAACCCGCTCCTACGAGCAGTACTTC. Protein product: CASSRGLAGQTRSYEQYF.

The V gene is TRBV11-1, the J gene TRBJ1-4; D gene unclear. Per germline, CDR1 SGHAT and CDR2 FQDESV (reference sequence). V gave up 3 bases and J gave up 7 bases, with 24 bases separating them. The CDR3 extends over 18 amino acids. The CDR3 coding sequence is TGTGCCAGCAGCTTGGTCCTACGACTAGCGGGATATTCTGAAAAACTGTTTTTT. It codes for CASSLVLRLAGYSEKLFF.

This clonotype came up a few times. The chain is built from TRBV20-1 and TRBJ2-3, with 8 bases matching TRBD1. The CDR3 runs to 14 residues. In germline, CDR1 is DFQATT, CDR2 SNEGSKA (reference sequence). Trimming at V came to 6 bases and at J to 5 bases, leaving 10 bases not matched to a gene. The DNA of the CDR3 is TGCAGTGCCACCGGGACAGGAGAGAGAGATACGCAGTATTTT. As protein: CSATGTGERDTQYF.

This clonotype was recorded many times. The chain uses TRBV5-1 and TRBJ2-2, with D possibly called TRBD1 or TRBD2 (6 bases each). Trimming stripped 5 bases from V and 2 bases from J, with 10 bases between. The CDR3 covers 14 residues. The germline V gene has CDR1 SGHRS and CDR2 YFSETQ. In nucleotides, the CDR3 is TGCGCCAGCAGGAAGGGGGGCAACACCGGGGAGCTGTTTTTT. Translating it yields CASRKGGNTGELFF.

The genes are TRBV7-6 and TRBJ2-3; possibly TRBD2 for D (5 bases). Looked up from germline, CDR1 is SGHVS and CDR2 is FNYEAQ. The CDR3 extends over 16 amino acids. Trimming shortened V by 5 bases and J by 5 bases, and 20 bases separated the two germline ends. Here the CDR3 reads CASSPGRLAMGDTQYF. The CDR3 region has the DNA TGTGCCAGCAGCCCAGGTCGGCTAGCCATGGGAGATACGCAGTATTTT.